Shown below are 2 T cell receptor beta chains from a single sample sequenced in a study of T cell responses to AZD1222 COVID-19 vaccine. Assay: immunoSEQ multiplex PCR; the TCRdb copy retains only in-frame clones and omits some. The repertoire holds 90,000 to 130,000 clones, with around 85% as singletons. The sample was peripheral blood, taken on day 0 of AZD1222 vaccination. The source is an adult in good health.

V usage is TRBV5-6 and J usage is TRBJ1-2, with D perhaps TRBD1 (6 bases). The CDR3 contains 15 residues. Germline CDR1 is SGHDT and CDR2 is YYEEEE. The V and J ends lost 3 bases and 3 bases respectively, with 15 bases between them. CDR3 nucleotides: TGTGCCAGCAGCTCGTTGGACAGACGTTACTATGGCTACACCTTC. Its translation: CASSSLDRRYYGYTF.

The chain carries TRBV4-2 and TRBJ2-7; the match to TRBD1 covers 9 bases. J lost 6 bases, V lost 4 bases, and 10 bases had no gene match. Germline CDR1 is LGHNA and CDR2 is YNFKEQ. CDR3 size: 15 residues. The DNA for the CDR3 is TGTGCCAGCAGCCCAAGCGGACAGGGGAGAGTCGAGCAGTACTTC. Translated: CASSPSGQGRVEQYF.